The 11 T cell receptor beta chains below were found in one sample sequenced in a study of blood T cell repertoires in COVID-19. The protocol was immunoSEQ multiplex PCR, while the TCRdb copy is restricted to in-frame clones and leaves out a portion. The sample includes about 280,000 clones, around nine tenths of them seen just once. Sequenced input: peripheral blood. All receptors derive from a woman aged 30 to 39 with COVID-19, enrolled during active disease.

This chain connects TRBV29-1 to TRBJ2-2, with 8 positions matching TRBD1. Germline V gene data show CDR1 as SQVTM and CDR2 as ANQGSEA. Trimming at V came to 0 bases and at J to 7 bases, leaving 10 bases not matched to a gene. The CDR3 length is 16 residues. The CDR3 bases are TGCAGCGTTGAAGAGCGGAGGCAGGGGGCAAACGGGGAGCTGTTTTTT. Amino acid sequence: CSVEERRQGANGELFF.

This clone has just one count. This chain uses TRBV6-5 with TRBJ1-2; 9 positions match TRBD1. Per germline, CDR1 MNHEY and CDR2 SVGAGI. The CDR3 has 15 residues. Losses at the gene ends were 2 bases for V and 5 bases for J; bases not matched to a gene: 6. CDR3 DNA sequence: TGTGCCAGCAGTTACACGGGGGACAGGGTTTATGGCTACACCTTC. Its translation: CASSYTGDRVYGYTF.

The chain uses TRBV28 and TRBJ1-2, with 9 bases aligning to TRBD1. Germline CDR1 MDHEN, CDR2 SYDVKM. Germline trimming cut 7 bases from V and 7 bases from J; bases unmatched to any gene: 7. CDR3 length equals 13 residues. This chain's CDR3 is CASIPQGAGGYTF. The CDR3 coding sequence is TGTGCCAGCATCCCACAGGGGGCTGGTGGCTACACCTTC.

The V call is TRBV6-6, the J call TRBJ2-3; 7 nucleotides line up with TRBD1. The V segment lost 2 bases and the J segment 1 base; nucleotides outside the gene matches: 0. The CDR3 is 14 amino acids. Per the germline V gene, CDR1 is MNHNY and CDR2 is SVGAGI (reference sequence). The CDR3, as DNA: TGTGCCAGCAGTTACGGGACAGGCACAGATACGCAGTATTTT. This translates into CASSYGTGTDTQYF.

V gene TRBV3-1 (or the pseudogene TRBV3-2) combines with J gene TRBJ1-4, with a tentative D call TRBD1 (5 bases). V shed 3 bases and J shed 10 bases, with 12 bases lying between them. Looked up from germline, CDR1 is LGHDT and CDR2 is YNNKEL (reference sequence). The CDR3 runs to 13 residues. DNA for the CDR3: TGTGCCAGCAGCCAGCGGGACGTTCGAAAACTGTTTTTT. Its translation: CASSQRDVRKLFF.

For the CDR3, the DNA is TGTGCCAGCAGCTTAGACAGGGGTTCCTCACCCCTCCACTTT. This translates into CASSLDRGSSPLHF. This chain uses TRBV27 with TRBJ1-6; TRBD1 matches 8 bases. V dropped 6 bases and J dropped 10; count of bases not matched to a gene: 8. The CDR3 runs to 14 residues. Per the germline V gene, CDR1 is MNHEY and CDR2 is SMNVEV (reference sequence).

The J gene is TRBJ2-1, the V gene TRBV5-8, with a possible D match to TRBD2 (5 bases). The CDR3 length is 15 residues. The V and J ends lost 4 bases and 8 bases respectively, with 19 bases between them. The germline V gene encodes CDR1 SGHTS and CDR2 YDEGEE. The chain's CDR3 is CASSPDGNKEDEQFF. CDR3 DNA: TGTGCCAGCAGCCCGGACGGGAATAAAGAGGATGAGCAGTTCTTC.

The chain is built from TRBV7-2 and TRBJ2-7; 7 bases are shared with TRBD2. Per the germline V gene, CDR1 is SGHTA and CDR2 is FQGNSA. V shed 1 base and J 4 bases; nucleotides not matched to a gene: 7. This CDR3 is built from 15 residues. CDR3 sequence: CASSLDGGSTYEQYF. In nucleotides, the CDR3 is TGTGCCAGCAGCTTAGATGGCGGGAGCACATACGAGCAGTACTTC.

The V and J genes are TRBV4-1 and TRBJ2-5, with a tentative D call TRBD1 (6 bases). V was clipped by 4 bases and J by 0 bases, with 12 bases between them. Germline loops: CDR1 MGHRA, CDR2 YSYEKL. This CDR3 is 15 amino acids long. CDR3 DNA sequence: TGCGCCAGCAGCCCACGGACAGCGAACCAAGAGACCCAGTACTTC. It translates to CASSPRTANQETQYF.

Written as DNA, the CDR3 is TGCAGTGCTAGTGCCCGGGACAGGGTAACCGATACGCAGTATTTT. Amino acids: CSASARDRVTDTQYF. The rearrangement links TRBV20-1 to TRBJ2-3, with 9 bases fitting TRBD1. With V trimmed by 3 bases and J by 6 bases, 10 bases remained unmatched. There are 15 residues in the CDR3. Germline CDR1 is DFQATT and CDR2 is SNEGSKA (reference sequence).

This chain connects TRBV6-5 to TRBJ1-2; TRBD1 is a possible D gene (6 bases). The V and J ends lost 6 bases and 6 bases respectively, with 17 bases between them. Germline lookup yields CDR1 MNHEY and CDR2 SVGAGI. The CDR3 spans 14 residues. The CDR3 reads CASRPEGVEDGYTF. In DNA, the CDR3 is TGTGCCAGCAGGCCCGAGGGGGTGGAGGATGGCTACACCTTC.